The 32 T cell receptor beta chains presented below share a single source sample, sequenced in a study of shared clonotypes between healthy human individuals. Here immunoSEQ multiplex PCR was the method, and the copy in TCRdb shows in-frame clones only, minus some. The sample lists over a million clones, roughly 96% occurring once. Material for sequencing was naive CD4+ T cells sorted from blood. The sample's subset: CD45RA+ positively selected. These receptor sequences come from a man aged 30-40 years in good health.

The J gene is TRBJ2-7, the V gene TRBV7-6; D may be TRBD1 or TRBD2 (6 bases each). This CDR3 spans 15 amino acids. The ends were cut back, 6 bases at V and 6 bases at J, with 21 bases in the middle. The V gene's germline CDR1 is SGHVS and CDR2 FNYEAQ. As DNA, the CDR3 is TGTGCCAGCAGTCGTAGCTCGGGGGCGTCTTTCGAGCAGTACTTC. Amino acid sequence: CASSRSSGASFEQYF.

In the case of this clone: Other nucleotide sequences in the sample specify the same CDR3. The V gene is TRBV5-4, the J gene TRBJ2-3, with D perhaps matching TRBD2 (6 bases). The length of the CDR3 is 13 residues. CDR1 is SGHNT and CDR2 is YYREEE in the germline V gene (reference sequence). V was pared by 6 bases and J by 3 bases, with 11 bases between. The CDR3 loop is CASTLGGTDTQYF. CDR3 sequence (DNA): TGTGCCAGCACTCTGGGGGGAACAGATACGCAGTATTTT. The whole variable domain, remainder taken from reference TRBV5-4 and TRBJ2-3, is ETGVTQSPTHLIKTRGQQVTLRCSSQSGHNTVSWYQQALGQGPQFIFQYYREEENGRGNFPPRFSGLQFPNYSSELNVNALELDDSALYLCASTLGGTDTQYFGPGTRLTVL.

The CDR3 bases are TGTGCCATCAGCAACCGGGCGAGCGGGAGTAGCACAGATACGCAGTATTTT. This sequence encodes CAISNRASGSSTDTQYF. This chain joins TRBV10-3 and TRBJ2-3; 8 nucleotides agree with TRBD2. Germline-derived CDR1 and CDR2 are ENHRY and SYGVKD. The CDR3 covers 17 residues. Unmatched junction bases numbered 11, after V lost 6 bases and J lost 0 bases.

For the CDR3, the DNA is TGTGCCAGCAGACGGGACAGGGGTGGGGAAGAGACCCAGTACTTC. It codes for CASRRDRGGEETQYF. V gene TRBV2 combines with J gene TRBJ2-5; 10 bases agree with TRBD1. Germline lookup yields CDR1 SNHLY and CDR2 FYNNEI. J gave up 3 bases and V 6 bases, and 7 bases lay outside the gene matches. This CDR3 is built from 15 residues.

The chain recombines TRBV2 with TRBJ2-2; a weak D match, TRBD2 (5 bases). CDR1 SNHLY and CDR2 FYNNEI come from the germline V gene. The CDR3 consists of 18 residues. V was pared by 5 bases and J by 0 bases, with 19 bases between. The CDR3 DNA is TGTGCCAGCAGTCCCGGGGTGATGGGCCTCGCGAACACCGGGGAGCTGTTTTTT. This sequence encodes CASSPGVMGLANTGELFF.

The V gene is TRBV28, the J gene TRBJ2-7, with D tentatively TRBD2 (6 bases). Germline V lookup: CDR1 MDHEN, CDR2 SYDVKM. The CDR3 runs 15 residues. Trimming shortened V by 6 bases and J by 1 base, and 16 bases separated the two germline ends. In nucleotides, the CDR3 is TGTGCCAGCAGCCTACCGGGACTTGAATCCTACGAGCAGTACTTC. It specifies CASSLPGLESYEQYF.

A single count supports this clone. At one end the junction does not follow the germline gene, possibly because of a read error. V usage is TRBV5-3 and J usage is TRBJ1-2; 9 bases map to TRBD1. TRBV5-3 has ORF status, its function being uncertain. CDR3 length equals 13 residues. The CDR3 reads CASSSDRGGGYTF. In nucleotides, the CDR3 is TGTGCCAGCAGCTCGGACAGGGGCGGAGGCTACACCTTC.

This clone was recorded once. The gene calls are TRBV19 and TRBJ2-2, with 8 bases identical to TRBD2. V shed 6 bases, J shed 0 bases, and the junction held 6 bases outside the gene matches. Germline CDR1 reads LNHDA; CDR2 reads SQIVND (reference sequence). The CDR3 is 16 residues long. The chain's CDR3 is CASRLPSGPNTGELFF. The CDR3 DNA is TGTGCCAGTAGATTGCCTAGCGGGCCGAACACCGGGGAGCTGTTTTTT. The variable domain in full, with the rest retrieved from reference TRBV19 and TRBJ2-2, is DGGITQSPKYLFRKEGQNVTLSCEQNLNHDAMYWYRQDPGQGLRLIYYSQIVNDFQKGDIAEGYSVSREKKESFPLTVTSAQKNPTAFYLCASRLPSGPNTGELFFGEGSRLTVL.

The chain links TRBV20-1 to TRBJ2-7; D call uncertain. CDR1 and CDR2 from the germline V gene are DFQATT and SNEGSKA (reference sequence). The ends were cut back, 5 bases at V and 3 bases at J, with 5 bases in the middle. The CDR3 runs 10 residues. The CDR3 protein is CSAGYYEQYF. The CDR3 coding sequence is TGCAGTGCTGGATACTACGAGCAGTACTTC.

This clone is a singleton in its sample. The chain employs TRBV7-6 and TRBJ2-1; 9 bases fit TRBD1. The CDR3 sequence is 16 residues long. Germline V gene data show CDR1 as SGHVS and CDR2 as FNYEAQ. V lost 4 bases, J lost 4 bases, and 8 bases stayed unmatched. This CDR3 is CASSSLGQGRYNEQFF. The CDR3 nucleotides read TGTGCCAGCAGCTCCCTCGGACAGGGGAGGTACAATGAGCAGTTCTTC. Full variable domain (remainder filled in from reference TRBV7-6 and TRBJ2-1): GAGVSQSPRYKVTKRGQDVALRCDPISGHVSLYWYRQALGQGPEFLTYFNYEAQQDKSGLPNDRFSAERPEGSISTLTIQRTEQRDSAMYRCASSSLGQGRYNEQFFGPGTRLTVL.

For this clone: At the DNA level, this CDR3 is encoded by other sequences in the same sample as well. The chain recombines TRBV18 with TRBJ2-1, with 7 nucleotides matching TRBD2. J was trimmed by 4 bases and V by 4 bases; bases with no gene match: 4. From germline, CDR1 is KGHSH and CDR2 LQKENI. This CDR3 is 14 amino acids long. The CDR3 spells CASSLSSGYNEQFF. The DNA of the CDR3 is TGTGCCAGCTCACTTTCTAGCGGTTACAATGAGCAGTTCTTC.

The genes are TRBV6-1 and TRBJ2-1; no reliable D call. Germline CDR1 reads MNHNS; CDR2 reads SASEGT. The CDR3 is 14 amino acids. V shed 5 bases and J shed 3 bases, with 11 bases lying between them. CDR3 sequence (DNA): TGTGCCAGCAGTCCGAATGGAGACTACAATGAGCAGTTCTTC. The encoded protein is CASSPNGDYNEQFF.

This CDR3 reads CASSLVDGKGGNTIYF. CDR3 in DNA: TGCGCCAGCAGCTTGGTAGATGGAAAGGGCGGAAACACCATATATTTT. This sequence joins TRBV5-1 and TRBJ1-3; D uncertain. Germline V lookup: CDR1 SGHRS, CDR2 YFSETQ. V lost 0 bases and J lost 4, with 14 bases in between. The CDR3 is 16 residues long.

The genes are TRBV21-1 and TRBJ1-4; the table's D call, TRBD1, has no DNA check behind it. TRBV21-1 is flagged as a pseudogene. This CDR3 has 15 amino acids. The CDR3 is CASSSTPDRAEKLFF. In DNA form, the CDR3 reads TGTGCCAGCAGCAGTACCCCGGACAGGGCAGAAAAACTGTTTTTT.

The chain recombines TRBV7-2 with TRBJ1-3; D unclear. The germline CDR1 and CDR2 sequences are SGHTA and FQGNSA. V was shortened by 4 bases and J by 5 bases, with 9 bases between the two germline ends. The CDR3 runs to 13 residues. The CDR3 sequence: CASSSKTRNTIYF. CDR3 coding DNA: TGTGCCAGCAGCTCAAAGACAAGAAACACCATATATTTT.

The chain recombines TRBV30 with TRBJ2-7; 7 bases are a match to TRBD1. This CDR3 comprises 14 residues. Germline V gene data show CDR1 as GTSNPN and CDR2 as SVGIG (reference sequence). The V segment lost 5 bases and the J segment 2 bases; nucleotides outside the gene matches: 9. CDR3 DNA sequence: TGTGCCTGGGCCCGGGACAGTCTTACCTACGAGCAGTACTTC. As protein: CAWARDSLTYEQYF. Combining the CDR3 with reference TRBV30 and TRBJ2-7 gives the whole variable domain SQTIHQWPATLVQPVGSPLSLECTVEGTSNPNLYWYRQAAGRGLQLLFYSVGIGQISSEVPQNLSASRPQDRQFILSSKKLLLSDSGFYLCAWARDSLTYEQYFGPGTRLTVT.

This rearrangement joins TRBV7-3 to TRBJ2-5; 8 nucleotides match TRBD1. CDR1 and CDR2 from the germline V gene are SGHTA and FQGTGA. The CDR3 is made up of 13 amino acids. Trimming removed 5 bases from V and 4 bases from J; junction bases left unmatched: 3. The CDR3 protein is CASSPRGPETQYF. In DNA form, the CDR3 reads TGTGCCAGCAGCCCCAGGGGGCCAGAGACCCAGTACTTC.

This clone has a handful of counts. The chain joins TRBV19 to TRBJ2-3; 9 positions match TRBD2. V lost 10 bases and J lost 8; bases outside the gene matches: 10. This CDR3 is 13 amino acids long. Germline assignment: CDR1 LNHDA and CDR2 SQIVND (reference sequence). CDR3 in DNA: TGTGCCACAAGGGTAGCGGGAGTGAGTACGCAGTATTTT. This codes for CATRVAGVSTQYF. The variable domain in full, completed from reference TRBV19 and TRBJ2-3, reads DGGITQSPKYLFRKEGQNVTLSCEQNLNHDAMYWYRQDPGQGLRLIYYSQIVNDFQKGDIAEGYSVSREKKESFPLTVTSAQKNPTAFYLCATRVAGVSTQYFGPGTRLTVL.

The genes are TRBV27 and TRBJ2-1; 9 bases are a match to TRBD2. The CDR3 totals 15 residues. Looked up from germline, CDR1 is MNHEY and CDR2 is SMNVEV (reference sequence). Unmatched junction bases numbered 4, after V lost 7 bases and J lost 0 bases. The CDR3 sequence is CASTRAGGSYNEQFF. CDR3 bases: TGTGCCAGCACCCGAGCGGGAGGCTCCTACAATGAGCAGTTCTTC.

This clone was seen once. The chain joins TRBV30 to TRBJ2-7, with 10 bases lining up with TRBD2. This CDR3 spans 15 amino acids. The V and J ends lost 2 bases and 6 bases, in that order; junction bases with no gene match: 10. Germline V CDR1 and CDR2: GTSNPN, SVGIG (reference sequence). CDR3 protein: CAWSIGLAGVGEQYF. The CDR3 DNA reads TGTGCCTGGAGTATAGGGCTAGCGGGAGTTGGCGAGCAGTACTTC.

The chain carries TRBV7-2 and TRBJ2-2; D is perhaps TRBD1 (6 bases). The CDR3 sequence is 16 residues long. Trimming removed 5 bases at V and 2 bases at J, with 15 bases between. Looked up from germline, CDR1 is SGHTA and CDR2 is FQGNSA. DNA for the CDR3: TGTGCCAGCAGCACAACCGGGACATACAACACCGGGGAGCTGTTTTTT. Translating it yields CASSTTGTYNTGELFF. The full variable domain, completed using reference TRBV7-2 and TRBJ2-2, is GAGVSQSPSNKVTEKGKDVELRCDPISGHTALYWYRQSLGQGLEFLIYFQGNSAPDKSGLPSDRFSAERTGGSVSTLTIQRTQQEDSAVYLCASSTTGTYNTGELFFGEGSRLTVL.

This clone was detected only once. The DNA of the CDR3 is TGTGCCAGCAGCTCCCCGGGTGCCGAGCAGTACTTC. Protein sequence: CASSSPGAEQYF. The chain uses TRBV11-3 and TRBJ2-7; D not certain. Germline values: CDR1 SGHNT, CDR2 YENEEA. Trimming removed 4 bases from V and 6 bases from J, with 10 bases in between. CDR3 size: 12 residues.

The CDR3 reads CASSSGTSGWSTDTQYF. Written as DNA, the CDR3 is TGTGCCAGCAGTTCTGGGACTAGCGGGTGGAGCACAGATACGCAGTATTTT. The chain couples TRBV27 to TRBJ2-3, with 12 positions matching TRBD2. There are 17 residues in the CDR3. Germline V gene data show CDR1 as MNHEY and CDR2 as SMNVEV (reference sequence). The V segment lost 4 bases and the J segment 0 bases; nucleotides outside the gene matches: 5.

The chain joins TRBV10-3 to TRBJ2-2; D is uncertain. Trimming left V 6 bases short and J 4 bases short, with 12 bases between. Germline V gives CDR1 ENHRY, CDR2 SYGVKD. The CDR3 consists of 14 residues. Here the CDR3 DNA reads TGTGCCATCAGCCGGGCGCAGATCACCGGGGAGCTGTTTTTT. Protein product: CAISRAQITGELFF.

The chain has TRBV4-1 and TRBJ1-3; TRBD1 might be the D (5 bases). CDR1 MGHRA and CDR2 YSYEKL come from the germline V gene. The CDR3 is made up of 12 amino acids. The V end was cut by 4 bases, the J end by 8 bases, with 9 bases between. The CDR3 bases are TGCGCCAGCAGCCTCCCACAGGACACCATATATTTT. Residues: CASSLPQDTIYF.

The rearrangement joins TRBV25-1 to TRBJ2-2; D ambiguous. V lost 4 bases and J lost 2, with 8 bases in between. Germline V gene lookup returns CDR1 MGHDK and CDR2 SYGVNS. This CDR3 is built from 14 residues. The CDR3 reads CASSGYGNTGELFF. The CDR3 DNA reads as TGTGCCAGCAGTGGGTACGGTAACACCGGGGAGCTGTTTTTT.

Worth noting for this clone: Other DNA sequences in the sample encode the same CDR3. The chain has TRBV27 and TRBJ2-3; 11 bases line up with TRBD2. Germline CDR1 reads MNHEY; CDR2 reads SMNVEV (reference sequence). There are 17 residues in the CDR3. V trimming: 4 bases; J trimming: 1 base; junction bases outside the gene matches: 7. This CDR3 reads CASSSRTSGSRTDTQYF. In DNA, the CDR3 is TGTGCCAGCAGTTCCCGGACTAGCGGGTCCCGCACAGATACGCAGTATTTT.

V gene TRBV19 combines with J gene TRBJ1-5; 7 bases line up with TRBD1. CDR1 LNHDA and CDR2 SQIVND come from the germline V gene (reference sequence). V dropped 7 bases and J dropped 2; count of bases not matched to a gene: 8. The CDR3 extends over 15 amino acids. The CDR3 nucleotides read TGTGCCAGTACTGGGAGGGGGCTTGGCAATCAGCCCCAGCATTTT. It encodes CASTGRGLGNQPQHF.

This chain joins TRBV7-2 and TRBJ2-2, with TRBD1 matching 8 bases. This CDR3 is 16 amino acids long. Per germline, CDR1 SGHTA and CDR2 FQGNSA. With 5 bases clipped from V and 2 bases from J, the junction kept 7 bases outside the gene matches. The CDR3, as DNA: TGTGCCAGCAGCCATGGACAGGGATTAAACACCGGGGAGCTGTTTTTT. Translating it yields CASSHGQGLNTGELFF.

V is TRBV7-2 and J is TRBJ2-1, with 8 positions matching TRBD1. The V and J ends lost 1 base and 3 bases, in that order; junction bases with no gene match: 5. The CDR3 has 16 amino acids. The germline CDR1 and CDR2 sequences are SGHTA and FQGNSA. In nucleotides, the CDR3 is TGTGCCAGCAGCTTAGTCAGGGGGCGCGACTACAATGAGCAGTTCTTC. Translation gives CASSLVRGRDYNEQFF. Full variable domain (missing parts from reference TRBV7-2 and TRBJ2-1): GAGVSQSPSNKVTEKGKDVELRCDPISGHTALYWYRQSLGQGLEFLIYFQGNSAPDKSGLPSDRFSAERTGGSVSTLTIQRTQQEDSAVYLCASSLVRGRDYNEQFFGPGTRLTVL.

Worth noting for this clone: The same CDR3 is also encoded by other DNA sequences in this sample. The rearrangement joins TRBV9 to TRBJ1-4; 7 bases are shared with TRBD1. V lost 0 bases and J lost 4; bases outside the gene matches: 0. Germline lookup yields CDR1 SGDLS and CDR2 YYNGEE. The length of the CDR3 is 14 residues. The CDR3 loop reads CASSVDRGNEKLFF. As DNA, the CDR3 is TGTGCCAGCAGCGTAGACAGGGGTAATGAAAAACTGTTTTTT.

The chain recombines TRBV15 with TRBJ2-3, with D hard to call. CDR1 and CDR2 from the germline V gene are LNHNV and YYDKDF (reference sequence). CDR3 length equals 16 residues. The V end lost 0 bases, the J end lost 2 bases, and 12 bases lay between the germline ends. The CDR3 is CATSREGERITDTQYF. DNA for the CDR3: TGTGCCACCAGCAGAGAAGGTGAACGAATCACAGATACGCAGTATTTT. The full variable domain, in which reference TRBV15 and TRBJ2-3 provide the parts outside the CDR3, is DAMVIQNPRYQVTQFGKPVTLSCSQTLNHNVMYWYQQKSSQAPKLLFHYYDKDFNNEADTPDNFQSRRPNTSFCFLDIRSPGLGDTAMYLCATSREGERITDTQYFGPGTRLTVL.